Listed here is a single T cell receptor beta chain. This record belongs to a study of blood T cell repertoires in COVID-19. Overall study: Some COVID-19 samples were acute and others convalescent; all came from the United States, Italy and Spain. In each case, the material was cDNA or gDNA derived from T cells, B-cell-depleted T cells, or PBMCs.

In germline, CDR1 is SGHRS, CDR2 YFSETQ. Germline trimming cut 5 bases from V and 3 bases from J; bases unmatched to any gene: 9. The CDR3 contains 17 residues. Seattle patients were enrolled while actively infected and followed longitudinally. How the authors handled the data: Amplification of reference gene primers was used by the study to estimate nucleated cell counts. TCRdb keeps only in-frame clones here, not all; method: immunoSEQ multiplex PCR. V and J calls and clone size are those listed in that table; D and trimming were worked out from the DNA. Of some 290,000 clones detected, roughly 90% appear once; the ten largest clones hold roughly 2.9%.

The source material was peripheral blood. J is TRBJ2-2 and V is TRBV5-1; 11 positions agree with TRBD2. This receptor was taken from a woman aged 25 to 45 with COVID-19, enrolled during active disease. The CDR3 loop reads CASSPVTSGRDTGELFF. DNA of the CDR3: TGCGCCAGCAGTCCAGTTACTAGCGGGAGAGACACCGGGGAGCTGTTTTTT. Using reference TRBV5-1 and TRBJ2-2 for the parts outside the CDR3, the full variable domain is KAGVTQTPRYLIKTRGQQVTLSCSPISGHRSVSWYQQTPGQGLQFLFEYFSETQRNKGNFPGRFSGRQFSNSRSEMNVSTLELGDSALYLCASSPVTSGRDTGELFFGEGSRLTVL.